This is a list of T cell receptor beta chains from one sample in a study of Ad26.COV2.S vaccination and SARS-CoV-2 variants. The table came from immunoSEQ multiplex PCR; TCRdb's copy has only in-frame clones and leaves some out. This sample has around 400,000 clones, with about 80% found just once. The sequenced sample was peripheral blood, obtained in a trial of Ad26.COV2.S vaccine versus placebo. The receptors originated from a person between 18 and 59 years old who received the Ad26.COV2.S COVID-19 vaccine or a placebo. The CDR3 runs from the conserved cysteine through the conserved F or W. Each record gives: V gene, CDR3 protein.

>TRBV4-3
CASSQEPMTGGNQPQHF
>TRBV11-3
CASRTSGKSDEQFF
>TRBV29-1
CSVRWQEDTEAFF
>TRBV4-3
CASSQGAGRRSNRYGYTF
>TRBV4-2
CASSQDPGTYEQYF
>TRBV18
CASSSQQNTEAFF
>TRBV11-2
CASSRRGASTDTQYF
>TRBV11-2
CASSFYGNEQFF
>TRBV9
CASRDSLTDTQYF
>TRBV11-2
CASSSTISGGLGEQYF
>TRBV9
CASSVATSGYHEQFF
>TRBV7-7
CASSFGSRTPNSSYEQYF
>TRBV7-9
CASSPRTGHGNTIYF
>TRBV4-1
CASSYKLAENNEQFF
>TRBV19
CASTERVPNSPLHF
>TRBV4-1
CASSQQTGTSGASSTDTQYF
>TRBV4-3
CASSQVAGLGETQYF
>TRBV5-1
CASSLAAAEGTQYF
>TRBV4-3
CASSQDLPTGAQAEAFF
>TRBV18
CASSPGISARAAYEQYF
>TRBV3-1/TRBV3-2
CASSQGRGNEKLFF
>TRBV19
CASSIDWKIESPLHF
>TRBV6-1
CASSEEGGWEGEGQDTQYF
>TRBV5-1
CASRIDGNTEAFF
>TRBV5-8
CASSFLAGLYNEQFF
>TRBV2
CASTMGAGGGNEQFF
>TRBV7-9
CASSQPGRRHYEQYF
>TRBV19
CASSIELRYTF
>TRBV28
CASSLPPATDTQYF
>TRBV2
CASNLQGVNEQYF
>TRBV23-1
CASSHADTPIQPQHF
>TRBV25-1
CASSEYLHNEQFF
>TRBV7-9
CASSLEAGDGGYTF
>TRBV7-9
CASSYPGGEQYF
>TRBV7-7
CASSPTGADDEKLFF
>TRBV18
CASSPLSGDGYTF
>TRBV18
CASSPVQGPYEQYF
>TRBV6-5
CASSRDRGRGYTF
>TRBV6-4
CASSELAGSHTDTQYF